This TCR beta chain was sequenced in a study of shared clonotypes between healthy human individuals (dated by TCRdb to about 2020). Regarding the study in general: A few men and a couple of women, aged 18 to 49 years, made up the cohort. Per donor, three plates each were used for CD4 naive and CD4 memory, two for CD8 naive, and one for CD8 memory. The study deeply sequenced blood TCR repertoires of five healthy adults to estimate repertoire size and the extent of clonotype sharing between individuals. To increase sequencing depth and limit assay-specific biases, TCR repertoire library preparation and sequencing were carried out by different laboratories using diverse techniques. Per donor, leukapheresis produced somewhere between about 0.94 and 8.9 billion PBMCs.

The count of this clone is one. Its target antigen remains unknown. No base quality information exists; no much larger clone differs at one position. CD8 naive samples were obtained by positive selection for CCR7 among CD45RO-negative cells, yielding a CD45RA+CCR7+ population from which TemRA cells were excluded. Healthy HIV-negative adults with no recently reported acute infections or vaccinations were included as donors. Every donor was a Caucasian adult living in Nashville, Tennessee, USA. Blood was obtained by leukapheresis, after which PBMCs were separated by Ficoll-Histopaque density gradient centrifugation and cryopreserved in liquid nitrogen vapor phase. Analytical flow cytometry was used to check the purity and quantity of each magnetically sorted T cell population. Genomic DNA was isolated from each sorted fraction and quantified by UV absorbance on a Nanodrop 2000c. TCR CDR3 regions were amplified from genomic DNA by multiplex PCR using the deep immunoSEQ assay. Extracted genomic DNA from each cell subset was distributed evenly across all wells of several immunoSEQ 96-well plates, and each plate was treated as a replicate. Each replicate PCR for sorted subsets received about 200 ng genomic DNA, equal to roughly 33,000 T cell genomes. Purified libraries were quantified with a Qubit 3.0 fluorometer, sized on a Bioanalyzer 2100, and re-quantified with the KAPA Library Quantification kit. Every immunoSEQ 96-well plate was sequenced on a separate single-read 150-cycle Illumina NextSeq 550 flow cell. The paper's processing steps were these. Because only junctional sequences without quality scores were contained in the immunoSEQ output, filtering matching that applied to full-length reads could not be performed. To assign V/J genes and CDR3, sequences were annotated against IMGT germline references using PyIR, a Python wrapper for IgBLAST v1.9. Any read was removed if the V/J assignment was weak (E-value above 1e-6), the CDR3 was missing, or the read contained stop codons, out-of-frame junctions, or ambiguous translated residues. V3J clonotypes were defined by identical inferred V gene, J gene, and CDR3 amino acid sequence. Percentage overlap between repertoires was calculated by dividing the number of shared unique clonotypes by the size of the smaller repertoire. Richness of each repertoire was evaluated using RTK rarefaction, the Chao1 estimator, and Recon v2.1 estimates of unobserved clonotypes. OLGA was used to compute generation probabilities for all TCRbeta clonotypes that the gDNA method yielded from a handful of donors. TCRdb's version of the immuneACCESS table is confined to in-frame rearrangements and falls short of the full clone set. An unresolved V gene accounts for under half of the shortfall where checked; the remainder is of unknown origin. The DNA was the basis for D and trimming; V, J and clone size are from that table. In all, the sample holds approximately 2,200,000 clones, and under 95% of those were seen once. The ten biggest clones cover roughly 1.8% of the sample.

Study-wide findings and limitations: The small number of donors limited the genetic and exposure-history diversity represented. Estimated clonotype richness was generally larger for naive than for memory subsets. Higher generation probabilities were observed for clonotypes shared by all four sorted-subset donors than for non-shared clonotypes. Incomplete sequencing was indicated by rarefaction of sorted-subset datasets, despite the large sequencing depth. Roughly 5% of naive CD4, around 4% of naive CD8, 2% to 2.5% of memory CD4, and approximately 0.39% of memory CD8 clonotypes were shared across several donors. Based on pairwise subsampling, the degree of clonotype sharing among donors was expected to be affected by sequencing depth. Sampling was limited to blood, and TCR repertoires in tissue likely differ from TCR repertoires in blood.

The trim is 3 bases for V and 7 bases for J, with a gap of 9 bases between the germline ends. The CDR3, from cysteine to phenylalanine, totals 13 residues. Only the CDR3 region is kept as DNA, spanning 39 bases read in frame from base 1. From a lookup of the germline V gene, CDR1 and CDR2 are WSHSY and SAAADI. Here the chain combines TRBV10-2 and TRBJ1-4, with the D gene call left open. The receptor comes from a man between 18 and 29 years old in good health. Some clones in this sample may be carry-over from other donors' samples. Sequenced sample: naive CD8+ T cells from PBMCs. According to the study, the label for this sample's cell subset or site signals: CD45RA+CCR7+. The DNA reads as follows: TGCGCCAGCAGTGAACCGCAGTCTGAAAAACTGTTTTTT. This is translated as CASSEPQSEKLFF.